This TCR beta chain was captured by sequencing in a study of blood T cell repertoires in COVID-19. On the study more broadly: Sample material is recorded as cDNA or gDNA derived from T cells, B-cell-depleted T cells, or PBMCs.

Individuals aged roughly 18 to 100 years were recruited from roughly 23 US areas. Original processing notes: Quantification of nucleated cells was approximated via reference gene primer amplification. Profiled with immunoSEQ multiplex PCR; TCRdb holds only in-frame clones, not every one. Clone size and the V and J calls come from that table; the DNA yielded D and trimming. The data show 200,000 to 250,000 clones, roughly 87% seen once. The J segment lost 3 bases and the V segment lost 5 bases, leaving 8 bases of the junction unmatched. CDR3 size: 15 residues. The germline CDR1 and CDR2 sequences are SGHTA and FQGNSA.

Material for sequencing was PBMCs or T cells enriched from blood (not recorded which). The origin of this receptor is a man aged 25 to 45 who had recovered from COVID-19. The V and J genes are TRBV7-2 and TRBJ2-7; TRBD1 aligns across 9 bases. The CDR3 DNA sequence: TGTGCCAGCAGCCTATCCGGGACAGGGCTCTACGAGCAGTACTTC. It specifies CASSLSGTGLYEQYF.